This T cell receptor (beta chain) was documented in a study of blood T cell repertoires in COVID-19. Study overall: The United States, Italy and Spain provided the acute and convalescent COVID-19 samples. The cDNA or gDNA used as material had been derived from T cells, B-cell-depleted T cells, or PBMCs.

Germline-derived CDR1 and CDR2 are LNHDA and SQIVND (reference sequence). This CDR3 is built from 12 residues. The V end was cut by 5 bases, the J end by 7 bases, with 11 bases between. Per the study methods: For nucleated cells, counts were estimated from reference gene primer amplification. Clones were sequenced by immunoSEQ multiplex PCR, and TCRdb holds only the in-frame ones, with some missing. Clone size and V and J calls were adopted from that table, with D and trimming inferred from the DNA. The sample holds over 15,000 clones, 90% to 95% seen once. The TCR originated in a human donor in a cohort sampled during active COVID-19. The chain combines TRBV19 with TRBJ1-1, with a weak D call TRBD1 (6 bases). Sequenced material: peripheral blood. The CDR3 DNA is TGTGCCAGTAGTGCCTACAGGGATGAAGCTTTCTTT. Protein sequence: CASSAYRDEAFF.